This entry lists 20 T cell receptor beta chains sequenced from one sample in a study of cytomegalovirus exposure and HLA in healthy donors. PCR amplification relied on 60 Vbeta primers (plus 13 Jbeta primers). Only in-frame clones appear in the TCRdb table, and some are missing; sequencing was by immunoSEQ multiplex PCR. The profile covers around 170,000 clones, with approximately 80% appearing a single time and over 1.5% taken by the ten largest. Sequences were obtained from PBMCs. These TCRs come from a woman aged 18 to 35 in good health and CMV-seronegative.

This clone was observed a handful of times. The chain recombines TRBV28 with TRBJ2-1, with 8 bases that match TRBD2. Germline CDR1 is MDHEN and CDR2 is SYDVKM. J was trimmed by 8 bases and V by 8 bases; bases with no gene match: 11. This CDR3 has 14 amino acids. The CDR3, as DNA: TGTGCCAGCCACTTGGACGGAGCGGGGGATGAGCAGTTCTTC. Translating it yields CASHLDGAGDEQFF.

The gene calls are TRBV6-6 and TRBJ2-2; perhaps TRBD2 as D (7 bases). CDR1 is MNHNY, CDR2 SVGAGI, per germline (reference sequence). V lost 7 bases to trimming and J lost 4 bases, with 19 bases between them. CDR3 length: 16 residues. This CDR3 is CASTKGGGGGTGELFF. The CDR3 DNA reads TGTGCCAGCACAAAGGGGGGAGGGGGGGGCACCGGGGAGCTGTTTTTT.

The chain recombines TRBV9 with TRBJ2-1; TRBD2 aligns across 8 bases. Germline V gene sequence: CDR1 SGDLS, CDR2 YYNGEE. With 0 bases clipped from V and 1 base from J, the junction kept 3 bases outside the gene matches. CDR3 length: 16 amino acids. The chain's CDR3 is CASSVGGGTSYNEQFF. As DNA, the CDR3 is TGTGCCAGCAGCGTAGGCGGGGGGACTTCCTACAATGAGCAGTTCTTC.

V is TRBV28 and J is TRBJ1-5; 8 bases map to TRBD1. The ends lost 3 bases at V and 2 bases at J; junction bases unmatched: 9. The germline V gene has CDR1 MDHEN and CDR2 SYDVKM. This CDR3 comprises 17 residues. CDR3 DNA: TGTGCCAGCAGTTTGGCCAGGGGGCCGTGGGGCAATCAGCCCCAGCATTTT. Its protein product is CASSLARGPWGNQPQHF. The full variable domain, its missing parts supplied by reference TRBV28 and TRBJ1-5, is DVKVTQSSRYLVKRTGEKVFLECVQDMDHENMFWYRQDPGLGLRLIYFSYDVKMKEKGDIPEGYSVSREKKERFSLILESASTNQTSMYLCASSLARGPWGNQPQHFGDGTRLSIL.

V gene TRBV11-2 combines with J gene TRBJ2-1; perhaps TRBD2 as D (5 bases). Trimming removed 0 bases from V and 13 bases from J, with 10 bases in between. The CDR3 is 12 residues long. CDR1 and CDR2 from the germline V gene are SGHAT and FQNNGV. CDR3 residues: CASSLEGLIQFF. The CDR3 region has the DNA TGTGCCAGCAGCTTAGAAGGACTTATCCAGTTCTTC.

The chain uses TRBV18 and TRBJ2-4; D is possibly TRBD1 (5 bases). V was clipped by 0 bases and J by 4 bases, with 10 bases between them. There are 15 residues in the CDR3. Germline CDR1 reads KGHSH; CDR2 reads LQKENI. The CDR3 sequence: CASSPPISGKNIQYF. The DNA of the CDR3 is TGTGCCAGCTCACCACCGATCTCAGGGAAAAACATTCAGTACTTC.

The V and J genes are TRBV6-1 and TRBJ2-2; D remains unclear. Germline-derived CDR1 and CDR2 are MNHNS and SASEGT. The CDR3 sequence is 15 residues long. Trimming stripped 4 bases from V and 0 bases from J, with 9 bases between. The CDR3 DNA sequence: TGTGCCAGCAGTGTAGGCAGCGCGAACACCGGGGAGCTGTTTTTT. The encoded protein is CASSVGSANTGELFF.

This sequence joins TRBV2 and TRBJ2-5, with 8 bases matching TRBD1. CDR1 SNHLY and CDR2 FYNNEI come from the germline V gene. This CDR3 has 15 amino acids. J lost 1 base, V lost 5 bases, and 6 bases had no gene match. Here the CDR3 reads CASSQQGGRQETQYF. The CDR3 DNA sequence: TGTGCCAGCAGTCAACAGGGGGGCCGCCAAGAGACCCAGTACTTC.

The genes are TRBV5-4 and TRBJ1-2; 7 bases map to TRBD1. Losses at the gene ends were 4 bases for V and 0 bases for J; bases not matched to a gene: 3. The germline gives CDR1 SGHNT, CDR2 YYREEE (reference sequence). The CDR3 sequence is 14 residues long. The CDR3 here is CASSGGQANYGYTF. CDR3 coding DNA: TGTGCCAGCAGCGGCGGACAGGCTAACTATGGCTACACCTTC.

This chain connects TRBV18 to TRBJ2-2; TRBD1 matches 8 bases. The CDR3 runs to 18 residues. J gave up 3 bases and V 3 bases, and 12 bases lay outside the gene matches. CDR1 KGHSH and CDR2 LQKENI come from the germline V gene. The CDR3 nucleotides read TGTGCCAGCTCACCGCTTCCCGGGACAGGCCAGGACACCGGGGAGCTGTTTTTT. This gives the protein CASSPLPGTGQDTGELFF.

This chain joins TRBV9 and TRBJ2-7; D is unresolved. Per germline, CDR1 SGDLS and CDR2 YYNGEE. V lost 4 bases and J 4 bases, leaving 15 bases between the germline ends. This CDR3 region has 14 residues. The CDR3 nucleotides read TGTGCCAGCAGCCCCCGGTTTGGTACTTACGAGCAGTACTTC. Amino acid sequence: CASSPRFGTYEQYF.

The chain uses TRBV6-4 and TRBJ2-3; TRBD1 aligns across 9 bases. Germline CDR1 and CDR2: MRHNA and SNTAGT. This CDR3 has 18 residues. J gave up 2 bases and V 4 bases, and 13 bases lay outside the gene matches. CDR3 coding DNA: TGTGCCAGCAGTGCCATCGGGACAGGGTCCGGATACACAGATACGCAGTATTTT. It encodes CASSAIGTGSGYTDTQYF.

The CDR3: CASSHPGQLKNIQYF. The CDR3 region has the DNA TGTGCCAGCAGCCATCCGGGACAGTTGAAAAACATTCAGTACTTC. The chain recombines TRBV11-2 with TRBJ2-4; 7 bases are shared with TRBD1. Germline CDR1 and CDR2: SGHAT and FQNNGV. V gave up 5 bases and J gave up 4 bases; unmatched junction bases: 8. The CDR3 covers 15 residues.

The count of this clone is one. The V gene is TRBV29-1, the J gene TRBJ1-5; D gene ambiguous. Germline CDR1 is SQVTM and CDR2 is ANQGSEA. V was shortened by 6 bases and J by 2 bases, with 17 bases between the two germline ends. CDR3 length: 15 amino acids. CDR3 in DNA: TGCAGCGTGTCGGCAGGAGGAGCGGGCAATCAGCCCCAGCATTTT. This sequence encodes CSVSAGGAGNQPQHF.

This chain joins TRBV11-2 and TRBJ2-4; 8 bases are shared with TRBD2. The CDR3 is 16 amino acids. The trim removed 1 base at V and 8 bases at J, leaving 10 bases unmatched. Germline loops: CDR1 SGHAT, CDR2 FQNNGV. Here the CDR3 DNA reads TGTGCCAGCAGCTTAGGTGTGGGGACTAGGGGGGACATTCAGTACTTC. This sequence encodes CASSLGVGTRGDIQYF.

The rearrangement links TRBV21-1 to TRBJ2-7; the table calls TRBD1, which could not be checked here. TRBV21-1 is a known pseudogene. The CDR3 runs to 15 residues. Written as DNA, the CDR3 is TGTGCCAGCAGCCCAGTCGGGGACAGGGGAAACGAGCAGTACTTC. Its translation: CASSPVGDRGNEQYF.

V is TRBV7-2 and J is TRBJ1-6; a weak D match, TRBD1 (5 bases). The CDR3 is 16 residues long. The germline V gene has CDR1 SGHTA and CDR2 FQGNSA. V gave up 5 bases and J gave up 10 bases, with 21 bases separating them. The CDR3 spells CASSPRRDWVASPLHF. CDR3 nucleotide sequence: TGTGCCAGCAGCCCGCGTAGGGACTGGGTGGCGTCACCCCTCCACTTT.

The rearrangement joins TRBV12-5 to TRBJ1-1; TRBD1 might be the D (5 bases). The V gene lost 5 bases and the J gene lost 11 bases, with 21 bases spanning the gap. Germline CDR1 LGHNT, CDR2 FRNRAP. This CDR3 comprises 14 residues. In DNA form, the CDR3 reads TGTGCTAGTGGTCCCTTGTATAGACAGCTGCCCGCTTTCTTT. Residues: CASGPLYRQLPAFF.

The chain employs TRBV27 and TRBJ2-7; 8 nucleotides match TRBD2. Losses at the gene ends were 6 bases for V and 2 bases for J; bases not matched to a gene: 9. Germline assignment: CDR1 MNHEY and CDR2 SMNVEV (reference sequence). The CDR3 is 15 amino acids. The CDR3 spells CASSLIPGGAYEQYF. CDR3 in DNA: TGTGCCAGCAGCCTAATCCCCGGGGGGGCCTACGAGCAGTACTTC.

The chain carries TRBV11-3 and TRBJ2-4; 8 positions agree with TRBD1. J lost 2 bases, V lost 6 bases, and 6 bases had no gene match. The CDR3 consists of 15 residues. Germline V gives CDR1 SGHNT, CDR2 YENEEA. The CDR3 reads CASSKQGGTKNIQYF. As DNA, the CDR3 is TGTGCCAGCAGTAAACAGGGGGGAACCAAAAACATTCAGTACTTC.